This T cell receptor (beta chain) is drawn from a study of blood T cell repertoires in COVID-19. In assigning cohorts, the study relied on participant-reported clinical history. Profiling relied on immunoSEQ multiplex PCR, and the TCRdb table lists in-frame clones only, not all of them. The table lists approximately 300,000 clones, about 85% of them singletons. Germline lookup yields CDR1 LGHDT and CDR2 YNNKEL (reference sequence). The CDR3 sequence is 15 residues long. V dropped 2 bases and J dropped 6; count of bases not matched to a gene: 6. The sequence came from a woman in her 30s who had recovered from COVID-19. The rearrangement uses TRBV3-1 (or the pseudogene TRBV3-2) and TRBJ2-7; 11 bases map to TRBD2. Material for sequencing was PBMCs or T cells enriched from blood (not recorded which). CDR3 bases: TGTGCCAGCAGCCAAACGACTAGCGGGGTAAGCGAGCAGTACTTC. Residues: CASSQTTSGVSEQYF.